These 27 T cell receptor beta chains were sequenced from one sample in a study of T cell responses to AZD1222 COVID-19 vaccine. Some clones are missing from TCRdb's copy, which holds only in-frame ones; the method was immunoSEQ multiplex PCR. Counted here are nearly 90,000 clones, around 91% occurring once; the ten biggest clones make up roughly 5%. The material was peripheral blood, obtained 28 days after the second AZD1222 dose. The receptors originated from an adult who received the AZD1222 COVID-19 vaccine.

The chain employs TRBV27 and TRBJ1-1, with D hard to call. CDR3 size: 13 residues. Trimming left V 3 bases short and J 1 base short, with 6 bases between. The V gene's germline CDR1 is MNHEY and CDR2 SMNVEV (reference sequence). The CDR3 region is CASSLGRNTEAFF. CDR3 nucleotide sequence: TGTGCCAGCAGTTTGGGCAGGAACACTGAAGCTTTCTTT.

This clone has only one observation. V is TRBV29-1 and J is TRBJ2-3; 7 nucleotides agree with TRBD1. The germline gives CDR1 SQVTM, CDR2 ANQGSEA. The CDR3 has 15 amino acids. V shed 4 bases, J shed 1 base, and the junction held 8 bases outside the gene matches. The CDR3, as DNA: TGCAGCGTTGGACGGGACAGACGCCGCACAGATACGCAGTATTTT. This sequence encodes CSVGRDRRRTDTQYF.

The V gene is TRBV10-1, the J gene TRBJ2-1; TRBD1 aligns across 11 bases. Germline CDR1 and CDR2: WNHNN and SYGVQD (reference sequence). The junction had 10 bases not matched to a gene; V was cut back by 8 bases and J by 7 bases. This CDR3 is 15 amino acids long. The DNA of the CDR3 is TGCGCCAGCGCGCCGGTTGGGACAGGGGGGAATGAGCAGTTCTTC. It is translated as CASAPVGTGGNEQFF.

This chain uses TRBV7-8 with TRBJ1-5; D perhaps matches TRBD1 (5 bases). The CDR3 totals 17 residues. Looked up from germline, CDR1 is SGHVS and CDR2 is FQNEAQ. Trimming left V 0 bases short and J 0 bases short, with 12 bases between. The CDR3 nucleotides are TGTGCCAGCAGCTTAGCTTTGGGGGACTCTAGCAATCAGCCCCAGCATTTT. It codes for CASSLALGDSSNQPQHF.

For the CDR3, the DNA is TGTGCCAGTAGTTGGGGACAGGGATCTAACTATGGCTACACCTTC. It yields the protein CASSWGQGSNYGYTF. V gene TRBV19 combines with J gene TRBJ1-2; 9 positions agree with TRBD1. The CDR3 length is 15 residues. V was pared by 5 bases and J by 0 bases, with 4 bases of the junction left unmatched. CDR1 is LNHDA, CDR2 SQIVND, per germline (reference sequence).

On this clone: An end of the junction differs from the germline gene, which may be a read error. The V and J genes are TRBV7-8 and TRBJ2-7; D gene ambiguous. Germline CDR1 is SGHVS and CDR2 is FQNEAQ. The CDR3 runs to 13 residues. The CDR3: CASSLYGERLSSF. The CDR3 DNA follows: TGTGCCAGCAGCTTATATGGAGAAAGATTATCATCCTTC.

This clone is a singleton in its sample. This chain links TRBV19 with TRBJ1-2; D gene unclear. There are 16 residues in the CDR3. Germline loops: CDR1 LNHDA, CDR2 SQIVND (reference sequence). V lost 1 base and J 5 bases, leaving 17 bases between the germline ends. As DNA, the CDR3 is TGTGCCAGTAGTATAGTAGGCGGGTACGGTGCATATGGCTACACCTTC. Its protein is CASSIVGGYGAYGYTF. Looking up the rest from reference TRBV19 and TRBJ1-2 gives the full variable domain: DGGITQSPKYLFRKEGQNVTLSCEQNLNHDAMYWYRQDPGQGLRLIYYSQIVNDFQKGDIAEGYSVSREKKESFPLTVTSAQKNPTAFYLCASSIVGGYGAYGYTFGSGTRLTVV.

The chain recombines TRBV28 with TRBJ1-6; possible D gene TRBD1, 6 bases. This CDR3 comprises 17 residues. Trimming removed 5 bases at V and 4 bases at J, with 18 bases between. In germline, CDR1 is MDHEN, CDR2 SYDVKM. The CDR3 coding sequence is TGTGCCAGCAGTCCCGGCCAGGGGTCGTATTATAATTCACCCCTCCACTTT. This encodes CASSPGQGSYYNSPLHF.

J is TRBJ2-5 and V is TRBV6-5; weak D call: TRBD2 (7 bases). The CDR3 has 16 residues. Germline-derived CDR1 and CDR2 are MNHEY and SVGAGI. Trimming left V 0 bases short and J 1 base short, with 12 bases between. The CDR3 DNA sequence: TGTGCCAGCAGTTACTCGAGGGGGGGACTCCAAGAGACCCAGTACTTC. Translated: CASSYSRGGLQETQYF.

This clone was counted between two and nine times. This chain connects TRBV6-5 to TRBJ2-1; D remains unclear. Trimming stripped 9 bases from V and 7 bases from J, with 16 bases between. This CDR3 spans 13 amino acids. Germline CDR1 reads MNHEY; CDR2 reads SVGAGI. The CDR3 sequence: CASTPAGKNEQFF. In DNA form, the CDR3 reads TGTGCCAGTACCCCGGCAGGTAAAAATGAGCAGTTCTTC.

CDR3: CASSPLWGQGIHNEQFF. The CDR3 region has the DNA TGTGCCAGCAGCCCTTTGTGGGGACAGGGGATACACAATGAGCAGTTCTTC. The V and J genes are TRBV11-3 and TRBJ2-1; 10 positions match TRBD1. This CDR3 is 17 amino acids long. Germline V gene lookup returns CDR1 SGHNT and CDR2 YENEEA. Trimming took 5 bases from V and 5 from J; bases not matched to a gene: 12.

This chain links TRBV9 with TRBJ2-1; 13 nucleotides line up with TRBD2. The CDR3 runs to 19 residues. V shed 4 bases and J 1 base; nucleotides not matched to a gene: 11. Germline CDR1 is SGDLS and CDR2 is YYNGEE. CDR3 coding DNA: TGTGCCAGCAGCCCGCGACTAGCGGGGGGCCTTAAATCCTACAATGAGCAGTTCTTC. Protein sequence: CASSPRLAGGLKSYNEQFF.

DNA of the CDR3: TGTGCCAGTTCCACAGGGGGGTGGGAGACTGAAGCTTTCTTT. Amino acid sequence: CASSTGGWETEAFF. This chain uses TRBV19 with TRBJ1-1, with TRBD1 matching 8 bases. Germline CDR1 reads LNHDA; CDR2 reads SQIVND (reference sequence). V dropped 8 bases and J dropped 5; count of bases not matched to a gene: 10. The CDR3 covers 14 residues.

The genes are TRBV9 and TRBJ2-3; 7 nucleotides line up with TRBD2. CDR3 size: 15 residues. Looked up from germline, CDR1 is SGDLS and CDR2 is YYNGEE. Trimming at V came to 3 bases and at J to 2 bases, leaving 6 bases not matched to a gene. The CDR3 here is CASSDSGQITDTQYF. DNA for the CDR3: TGTGCCAGCAGCGATAGCGGGCAAATCACAGATACGCAGTATTTT.

This clone was observed a handful of times. V and J are TRBV6-5 and TRBJ1-2; TRBD1 agrees at 9 bases. The CDR3 spans 15 residues. Germline lookup yields CDR1 MNHEY and CDR2 SVGAGI. With 3 bases clipped from V and 3 bases from J, the junction kept 5 bases outside the gene matches. Here the CDR3 reads CASSYGQGRDYGYTF. In DNA, the CDR3 is TGTGCCAGCAGTTATGGACAGGGGAGAGACTATGGCTACACCTTC.

The genes are TRBV27 and TRBJ2-5; D is ambiguous. V shed 2 bases and J shed 5 bases, with 9 bases lying between them. Germline assignment: CDR1 MNHEY and CDR2 SMNVEV (reference sequence). This CDR3 contains 13 residues. This CDR3 is CASSLVFLETQYF. In DNA, the CDR3 is TGTGCCAGCAGTTTAGTGTTTCTGGAGACCCAGTACTTC.

The gene calls are TRBV15 and TRBJ2-3; 7 nucleotides agree with TRBD1. The V gene end was trimmed by 2 bases and the J gene end by 2 bases; junction bases not matched to a gene: 10. CDR1 and CDR2 (germline): LNHNV, YYDKDF (reference sequence). The CDR3 is made up of 17 amino acids. CDR3 bases: TGTGCCACCAGCAGACATATTGACAGGGACCCCACAGATACGCAGTATTTT. Protein: CATSRHIDRDPTDTQYF.

The CDR3 DNA reads TGTGCCGAGGCCCAGGGGGGGGTCCCGGGGAAAGCTTTCTTT. Residues: CAEAQGGVPGKAFF. The chain links TRBV30 to TRBJ1-1, with 7 bases lining up with TRBD1. This CDR3 comprises 14 residues. Losses at the gene ends were 8 bases for V and 9 bases for J; bases not matched to a gene: 18. Germline V lookup: CDR1 GTSNPN, CDR2 SVGIG (reference sequence).

The chain recombines TRBV27 with TRBJ1-2; D is perhaps TRBD1 (5 bases). Trimming cost V 3 bases and J 4 bases, with 12 bases left between them. This CDR3 has 14 residues. Germline-derived CDR1 and CDR2 are MNHEY and SMNVEV (reference sequence). Here the CDR3 reads CASSFSAGLYGYTF. In DNA, the CDR3 is TGTGCCAGCAGTTTTTCAGCAGGGCTCTATGGCTACACCTTC.

The rearrangement joins TRBV7-8 to TRBJ2-7, with 7 bases lining up with TRBD2. V lost 5 bases, J lost 4 bases, and 11 bases stayed unmatched. This CDR3 contains 15 residues. Germline lookup yields CDR1 SGHVS and CDR2 FQNEAQ. CDR3 sequence: CASSPRLATLYEQYF. As DNA, the CDR3 is TGTGCCAGCAGCCCCCGACTAGCCACCCTATACGAGCAGTACTTC. Filled out from reference TRBV7-8 and TRBJ2-7, the complete variable domain reads GAGVSQSPRYKVAKRGQDVALRCDPISGHVSLFWYQQALGQGPEFLTYFQNEAQLDKSGLPSDRFFAERPEGSVSTLKIQRTQQEDSAVYLCASSPRLATLYEQYFGPGTRLTVT.

The CDR3 here is CASSAGTDNSPLHF. The CDR3 coding sequence is TGTGCCAGCAGCGCCGGGACGGACAATTCACCCCTCCACTTT. J is TRBJ1-6 and V is TRBV9; the D gene is possibly TRBD1 (5 bases). V lost 3 bases to trimming and J lost 7 bases, with 11 bases between them. CDR3 length: 14 residues. Germline V gives CDR1 SGDLS, CDR2 YYNGEE.

The chain is built from TRBV20-1 and TRBJ1-1; D unresolved. Trimming stripped 4 bases from V and 1 base from J, with 4 bases between. The CDR3 covers 11 residues. Germline V CDR1 and CDR2: DFQATT, SNEGSKA (reference sequence). DNA for the CDR3: TGCAGTGCTACGGGGAACACTGAAGCTTTCTTT. Translated, it gives CSATGNTEAFF.

This clone appeared a single time. The chain couples TRBV9 to TRBJ2-5; TRBD2 matches at 9 bases. With 1 base clipped from V and 2 bases from J, the junction kept 9 bases outside the gene matches. This CDR3 region has 17 residues. CDR1 SGDLS and CDR2 YYNGEE come from the germline V gene. The CDR3 is CASSVTVVAGAQETQYF. The DNA of the CDR3 is TGTGCCAGCAGCGTAACGGTGGTAGCGGGGGCGCAAGAGACCCAGTACTTC.

In DNA, the CDR3 is TGCGCCAGCAGCCAACCCAGGTCGGGCTCCTATAATTCACCCCTCCACTTT. Protein product: CASSQPRSGSYNSPLHF. V and J are TRBV4-3 and TRBJ1-6, with D unclear. The CDR3 loop spans 17 amino acids. Trimming removed 2 bases at V and 0 bases at J, with 11 bases between. The germline CDR1 and CDR2 sequences are LGHNA and YSLEER.

The chain uses TRBV12-3 or TRBV12-4 and TRBJ1-1; D may be TRBD1 (6 bases). V lost 6 bases, J lost 10 bases, and 12 bases lay in between. This CDR3 spans 11 amino acids. The DNA of the CDR3 is TGTGCCAGCAGCGACAGGAGGGTAGCTTTCTTT. This encodes CASSDRRVAFF.

The V gene is TRBV4-1, the J gene TRBJ1-2; possible D gene TRBD1, 5 bases. Per the germline V gene, CDR1 is MGHRA and CDR2 is YSYEKL. The CDR3 spans 16 residues. V was shortened by 0 bases and J by 6 bases, with 17 bases between the two germline ends. The CDR3 here is CASSQEWGQGSHGYTF. The CDR3, as DNA: TGCGCCAGCAGCCAAGAATGGGGTCAGGGCTCCCATGGCTACACCTTC.

The CDR3 spells CASYRGGSYNSPLHF. Written as DNA, the CDR3 is TGTGCCAGCTACAGGGGCGGCTCCTATAATTCACCCCTCCACTTT. The chain uses TRBV6-5 and TRBJ1-6, with 7 bases aligning to TRBD1. The CDR3 covers 15 residues. Unmatched junction bases numbered 4, after V lost 8 bases and J lost 0 bases. From germline, CDR1 is MNHEY and CDR2 SVGAGI.